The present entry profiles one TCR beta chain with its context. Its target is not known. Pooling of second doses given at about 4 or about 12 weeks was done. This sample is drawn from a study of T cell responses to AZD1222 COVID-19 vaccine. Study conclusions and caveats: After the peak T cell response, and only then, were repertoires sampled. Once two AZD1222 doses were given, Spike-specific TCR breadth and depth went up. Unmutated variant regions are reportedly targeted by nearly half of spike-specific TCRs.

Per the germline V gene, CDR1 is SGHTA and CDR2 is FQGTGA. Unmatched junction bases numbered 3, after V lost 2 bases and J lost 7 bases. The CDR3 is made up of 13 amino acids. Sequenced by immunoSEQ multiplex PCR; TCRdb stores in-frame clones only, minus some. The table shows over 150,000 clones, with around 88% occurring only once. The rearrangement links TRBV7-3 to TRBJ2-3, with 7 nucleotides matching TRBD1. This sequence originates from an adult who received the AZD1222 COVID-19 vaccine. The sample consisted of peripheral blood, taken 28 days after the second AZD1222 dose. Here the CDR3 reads CASSLLQGNTQYF. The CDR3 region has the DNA TGTGCCAGCAGCTTACTACAGGGGAATACGCAGTATTTT.